Detailed here is one TCR beta chain. The data stem from a study of patients and donors after allogeneic stem cell transplantation. TCRdb itself ran the RT-PCR reads through MiXCR, one entry per CDR3 protein. In the table there are hundreds of thousands of distinct CDR3 sequences, around 16% of which are singletons. This CDR3 has 14 amino acids. Between the trimmed V and J ends, which lost 3 bases and 4 bases, there was a span of 13 bases. CDR1 and CDR2 (germline): KGHSH, LQKENI. The rearrangement links TRBV18 to TRBJ2-7; D remains ambiguous. Sample: blood, either unsorted or a sorted T cell fraction (not recorded which). The receptor was isolated from a human donor who was either an allogeneic HSCT recipient or a stem cell or donor lymphocyte infusion donor (not recorded which). It is not recorded whose cells these are; they may come from a transplant donor. This CDR3 is CASSPSSSGYEQYF. DNA for the CDR3: TGTGCCAGCTCACCCTCCTCATCAGGATACGAGCAGTACTTC.